These T cell receptor beta chains were read from a single sample in a study of blood T cell repertoires in COVID-19. Here immunoSEQ multiplex PCR was the method, and the copy in TCRdb shows in-frame clones only, minus some. The sample has 40,000 to 55,000 clones; 80% are singletons. What was sequenced was peripheral blood. The receptors shown here come from a man aged 65 to 79 with acute or convalescent COVID-19. Each CDR3 is given with its conserved first and last residue. D genes are given only for firm matches. Some rows mark clone size as missing; the rest say once, few, many or name a class of expanded clone.

clone_size d_call v_call cdr3_aa
NA NA TRBV7-8 CASSLQRGSGGLGKLFF
NA NA TRBV29-1 CSVEDSRGNYGYTF
once TRBD1 TRBV3-1/TRBV3-2 CASSPDRVRSPLHF
once TRBD1 TRBV28 CASSFLGGGGYTF
NA TRBD1 TRBV7-2 CASSLVGQHTYEQYF
NA NA TRBV4-2 CASSQVLRGSRHGNTIYF
NA NA TRBV6-4 CASSKDSGLEAFF
NA NA TRBV19 CASSIDGRGGYTF
few NA TRBV10-3 CAISDRNQPQHF
once NA TRBV2 CASSSLKTTEAFF
NA NA TRBV21-1 CASTKEKTGASWDTEAFF
NA NA TRBV10-3 CAISGGINTEAFF
NA NA TRBV7-2 CASSLGGRVDTQYF
few NA TRBV6-5 CASSREIEKLFF
NA NA TRBV6-5 CASSSSGSPNEKLFF
NA TRBD1 TRBV28 CASSFNRGIHQPQHF
NA NA TRBV4-2 CASSQDRMGGALHGYTF
NA NA TRBV28 CASSSLDEQFF
NA NA TRBV4-3 CASSQGTATNEKLFF
NA NA TRBV7-8 CASSPRVGALSYEQYF
NA NA TRBV6-2/TRBV6-3 CASSALQDTGELFF
NA NA TRBV6-6 CASSRGSTEAFF
few NA TRBV6-2/TRBV6-3 CASSPVPRGGSPLHF
NA TRBD1 TRBV4-3 CASSLRDSNSPLHF
NA NA TRBV2 CASDTPAGAGNTIYF
once NA TRBV6-5 CASSPVLSSYNEQFF
NA NA TRBV19 CASSIAYSNQPQHF
NA NA TRBV5-6 CASSLGTAGSYNSPLHF
NA TRBD2 TRBV2 CASSGLALSTQYF
NA TRBD1 TRBV19 CASSSDRGNLRNTEAFF
NA TRBD2 TRBV3-1/TRBV3-2 CASTLGGGLAGQETQYF
NA NA TRBV7-9 CASSKGLMNTEAFF
NA NA TRBV7-2 CASSLQQGTEAFF
once NA TRBV6-5 CASSYMSGAGSPLHF
NA NA TRBV19 CASSTGDTYQPQHF
NA NA TRBV5-1 CASSWWGLSEAFF